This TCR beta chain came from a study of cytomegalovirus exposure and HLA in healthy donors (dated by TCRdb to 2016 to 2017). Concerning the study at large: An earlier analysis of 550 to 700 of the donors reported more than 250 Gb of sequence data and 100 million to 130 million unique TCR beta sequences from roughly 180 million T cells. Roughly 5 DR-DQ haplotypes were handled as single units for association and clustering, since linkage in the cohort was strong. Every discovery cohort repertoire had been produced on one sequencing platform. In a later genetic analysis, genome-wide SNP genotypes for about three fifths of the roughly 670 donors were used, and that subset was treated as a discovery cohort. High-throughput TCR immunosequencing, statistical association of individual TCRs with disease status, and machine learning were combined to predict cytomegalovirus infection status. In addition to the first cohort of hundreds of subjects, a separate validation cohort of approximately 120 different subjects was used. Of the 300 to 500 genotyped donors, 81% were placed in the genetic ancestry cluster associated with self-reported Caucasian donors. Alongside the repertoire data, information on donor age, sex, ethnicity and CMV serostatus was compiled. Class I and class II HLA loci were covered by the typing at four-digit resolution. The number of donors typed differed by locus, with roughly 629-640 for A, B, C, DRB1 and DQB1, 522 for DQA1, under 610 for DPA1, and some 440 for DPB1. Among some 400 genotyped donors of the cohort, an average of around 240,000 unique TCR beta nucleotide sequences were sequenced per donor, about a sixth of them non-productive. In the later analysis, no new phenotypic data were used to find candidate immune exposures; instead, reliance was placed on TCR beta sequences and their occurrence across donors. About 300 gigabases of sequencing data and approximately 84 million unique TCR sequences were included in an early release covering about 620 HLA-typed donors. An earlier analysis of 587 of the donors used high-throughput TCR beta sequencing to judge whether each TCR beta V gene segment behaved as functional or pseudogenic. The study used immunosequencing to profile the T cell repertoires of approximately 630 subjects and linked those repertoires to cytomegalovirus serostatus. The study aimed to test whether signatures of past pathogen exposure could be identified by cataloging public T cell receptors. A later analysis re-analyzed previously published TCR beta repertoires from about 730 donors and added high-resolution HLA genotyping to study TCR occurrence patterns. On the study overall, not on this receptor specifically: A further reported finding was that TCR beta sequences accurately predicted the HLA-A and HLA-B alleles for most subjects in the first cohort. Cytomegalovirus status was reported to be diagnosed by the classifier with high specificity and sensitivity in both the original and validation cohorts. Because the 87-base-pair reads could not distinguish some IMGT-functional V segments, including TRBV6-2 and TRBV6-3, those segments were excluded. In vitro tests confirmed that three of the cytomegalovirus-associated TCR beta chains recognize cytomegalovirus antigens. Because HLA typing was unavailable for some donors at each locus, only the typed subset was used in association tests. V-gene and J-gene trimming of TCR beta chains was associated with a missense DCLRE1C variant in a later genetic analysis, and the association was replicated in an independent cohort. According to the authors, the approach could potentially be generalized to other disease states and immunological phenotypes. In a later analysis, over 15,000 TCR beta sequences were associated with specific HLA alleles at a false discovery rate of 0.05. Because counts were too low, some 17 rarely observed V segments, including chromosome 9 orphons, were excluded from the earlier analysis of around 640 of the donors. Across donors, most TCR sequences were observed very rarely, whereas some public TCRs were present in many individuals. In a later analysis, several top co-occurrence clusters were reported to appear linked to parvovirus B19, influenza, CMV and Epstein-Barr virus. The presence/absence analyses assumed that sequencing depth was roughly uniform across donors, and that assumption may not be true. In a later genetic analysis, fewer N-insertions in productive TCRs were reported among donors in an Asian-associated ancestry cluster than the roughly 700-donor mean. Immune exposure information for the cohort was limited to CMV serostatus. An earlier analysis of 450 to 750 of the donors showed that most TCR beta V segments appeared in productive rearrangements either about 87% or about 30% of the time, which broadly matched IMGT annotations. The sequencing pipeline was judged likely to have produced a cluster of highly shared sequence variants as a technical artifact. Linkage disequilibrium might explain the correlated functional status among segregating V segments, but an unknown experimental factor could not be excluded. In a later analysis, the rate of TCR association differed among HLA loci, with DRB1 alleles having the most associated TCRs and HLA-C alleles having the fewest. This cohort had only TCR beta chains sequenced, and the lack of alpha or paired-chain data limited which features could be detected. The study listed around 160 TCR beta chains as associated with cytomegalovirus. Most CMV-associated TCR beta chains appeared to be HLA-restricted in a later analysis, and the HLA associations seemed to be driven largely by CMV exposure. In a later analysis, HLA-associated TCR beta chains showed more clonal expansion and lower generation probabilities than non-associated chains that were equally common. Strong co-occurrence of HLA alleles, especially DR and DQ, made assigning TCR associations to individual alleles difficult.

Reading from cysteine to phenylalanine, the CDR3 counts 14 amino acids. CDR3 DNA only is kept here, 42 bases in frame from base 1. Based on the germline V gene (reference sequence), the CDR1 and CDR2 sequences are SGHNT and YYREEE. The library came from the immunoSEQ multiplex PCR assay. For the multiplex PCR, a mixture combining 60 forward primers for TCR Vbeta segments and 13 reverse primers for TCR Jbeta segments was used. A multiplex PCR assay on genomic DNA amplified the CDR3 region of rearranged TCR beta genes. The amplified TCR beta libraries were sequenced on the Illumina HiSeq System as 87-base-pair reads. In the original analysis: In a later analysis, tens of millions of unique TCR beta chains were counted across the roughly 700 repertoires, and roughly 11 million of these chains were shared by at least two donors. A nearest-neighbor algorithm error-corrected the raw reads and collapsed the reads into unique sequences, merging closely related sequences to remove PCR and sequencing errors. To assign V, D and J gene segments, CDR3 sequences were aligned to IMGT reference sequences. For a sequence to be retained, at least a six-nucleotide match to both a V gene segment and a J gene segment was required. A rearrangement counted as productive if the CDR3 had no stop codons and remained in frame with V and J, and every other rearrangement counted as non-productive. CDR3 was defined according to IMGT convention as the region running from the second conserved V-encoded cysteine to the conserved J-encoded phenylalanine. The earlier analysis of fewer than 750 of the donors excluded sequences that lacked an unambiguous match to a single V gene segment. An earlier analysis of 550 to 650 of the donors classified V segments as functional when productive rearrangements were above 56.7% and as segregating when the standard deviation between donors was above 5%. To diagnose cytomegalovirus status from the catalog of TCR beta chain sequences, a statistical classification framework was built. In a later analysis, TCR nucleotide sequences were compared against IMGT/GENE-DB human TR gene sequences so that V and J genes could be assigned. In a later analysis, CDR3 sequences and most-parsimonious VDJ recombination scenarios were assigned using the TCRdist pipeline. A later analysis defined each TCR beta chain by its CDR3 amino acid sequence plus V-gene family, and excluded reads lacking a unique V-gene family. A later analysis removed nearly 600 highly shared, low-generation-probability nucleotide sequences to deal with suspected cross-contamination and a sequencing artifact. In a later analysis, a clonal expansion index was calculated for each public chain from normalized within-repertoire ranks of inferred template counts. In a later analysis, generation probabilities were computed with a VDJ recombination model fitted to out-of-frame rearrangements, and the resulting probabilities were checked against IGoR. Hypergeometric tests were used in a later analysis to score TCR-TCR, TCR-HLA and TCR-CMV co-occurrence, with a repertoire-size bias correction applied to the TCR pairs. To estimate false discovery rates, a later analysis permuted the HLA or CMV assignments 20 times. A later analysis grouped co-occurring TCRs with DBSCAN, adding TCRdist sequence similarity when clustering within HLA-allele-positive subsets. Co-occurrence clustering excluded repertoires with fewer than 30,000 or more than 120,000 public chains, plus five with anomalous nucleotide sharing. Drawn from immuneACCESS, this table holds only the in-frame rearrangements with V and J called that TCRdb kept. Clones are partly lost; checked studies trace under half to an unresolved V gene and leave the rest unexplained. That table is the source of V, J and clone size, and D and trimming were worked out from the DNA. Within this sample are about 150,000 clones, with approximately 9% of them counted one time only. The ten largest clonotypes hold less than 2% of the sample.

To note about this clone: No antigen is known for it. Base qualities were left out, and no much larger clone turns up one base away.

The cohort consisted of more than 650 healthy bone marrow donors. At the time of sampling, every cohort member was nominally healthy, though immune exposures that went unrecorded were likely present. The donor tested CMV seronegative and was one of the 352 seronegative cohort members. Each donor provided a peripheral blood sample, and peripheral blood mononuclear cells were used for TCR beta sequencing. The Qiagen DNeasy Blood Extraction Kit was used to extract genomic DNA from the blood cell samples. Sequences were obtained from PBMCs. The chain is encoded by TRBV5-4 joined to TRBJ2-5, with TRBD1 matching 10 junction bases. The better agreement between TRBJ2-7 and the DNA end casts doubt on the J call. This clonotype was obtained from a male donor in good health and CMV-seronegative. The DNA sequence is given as TGTGCCAGCAGCTCCCGGACAGGGGGGAACGAGCAGTACTTC. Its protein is CASSSRTGGNEQYF.